The 12 T cell receptor beta chains reported below all come from one sample, sequenced in a study of T cells in pancreatic ductal adenocarcinoma. Surgery without prior neoadjuvant therapy was the treatment of the selected pancreatic ductal adenocarcinoma patients. Clones were sequenced by immunoSEQ multiplex PCR, and TCRdb holds only the in-frame ones, with some missing. The sample has under 5,000 clones; approximately 79% are singletons. Sequencing was done on a sample of pancreatic tumor tissue. The receptors were gathered from a human donor with pancreatic ductal adenocarcinoma. The donor label of this sample is uncertain.

The chain carries TRBV7-2 and TRBJ1-2; D unresolved. Germline V gene data show CDR1 as SGHTA and CDR2 as FQGNSA. Deletions cut 6 bases from V and 6 bases from J, with 8 bases between. The CDR3 consists of 11 residues. CDR3 sequence reads: CASSPLDGYTF. As DNA, the CDR3 is TGTGCCAGCAGTCCCTTGGATGGCTACACCTTC.

This chain joins TRBV30 and TRBJ2-7, with D uncertain. Per the germline V gene, CDR1 is GTSNPN and CDR2 is SVGIG (reference sequence). The ends were cut back, 4 bases at V and 7 bases at J, with 14 bases in the middle. This CDR3 comprises 12 residues. The CDR3 DNA follows: TGTGCCTGGAATACTGACCAGGCTGAGCAGTACTTC. Encoded protein: CAWNTDQAEQYF. Full variable domain (remainder filled in from reference TRBV30 and TRBJ2-7): SQTIHQWPATLVQPVGSPLSLECTVEGTSNPNLYWYRQAAGRGLQLLFYSVGIGQISSEVPQNLSASRPQDRQFILSSKKLLLSDSGFYLCAWNTDQAEQYFGPGTRLTVT.

V gene TRBV6-5 combines with J gene TRBJ1-1, with 9 bases aligning to TRBD1. The CDR3 runs 16 residues. Per germline, CDR1 MNHEY and CDR2 SVGAGI. Germline trimming cut 1 base from V and 4 bases from J; bases unmatched to any gene: 7. The CDR3 spells CASSYFTGGDATEAFF. CDR3 DNA sequence: TGTGCCAGCAGTTACTTTACAGGGGGCGATGCCACTGAAGCTTTCTTT.

The J gene is TRBJ2-2, the V gene TRBV19, with D maybe TRBD1 (6 bases). The CDR3 is made up of 14 amino acids. V shed 7 bases and J shed 1 base, with 10 bases lying between them. The germline gives CDR1 LNHDA, CDR2 SQIVND (reference sequence). The CDR3 region has the DNA TGTGCCAGTACCCAGACAGGGAACACCGGGGAGCTGTTTTTT. Translated, it gives CASTQTGNTGELFF.

The chain is built from TRBV7-2 and TRBJ1-4; D possibly corresponds to TRBD1 (6 bases). Deletions cut 3 bases from V and 10 bases from J, with 18 bases between. Germline V gives CDR1 SGHTA, CDR2 FQGNSA. The CDR3 totals 15 residues. The DNA for the CDR3 is TGTGCCAGCAGCTTGAGGACAGCAGGGATCCGAAAACTGTTTTTT. This encodes CASSLRTAGIRKLFF.

The rearrangement uses TRBV12-5 and TRBJ2-2; 8 nucleotides align to TRBD1. J was trimmed by 13 bases and V by 0 bases; bases with no gene match: 10. The CDR3 covers 15 residues. The germline gives CDR1 LGHNT, CDR2 FRNRAP. CDR3: CASGLVSGGPLGLFF. The CDR3 DNA reads as TGTGCTAGTGGTTTGGTATCAGGGGGCCCCTTAGGGCTGTTTTTT. Based on the CDR3 plus reference TRBV12-5 and TRBJ2-2, the full variable domain is DARVTQTPRHKVTEMGQEVTMRCQPILGHNTVFWYRQTMMQGLELLAYFRNRAPLDDSGMPKDRFSAEMPDATLATLKIQPSEPRDSAVYFCASGLVSGGPLGLFFGEGSRLTVL.

This rearrangement joins TRBV9 to TRBJ2-4; D is undetermined. Germline values: CDR1 SGDLS, CDR2 YYNGEE. The CDR3 has 13 residues. Trimming pared 0 bases from V and 8 bases from J, leaving 9 bases between. The CDR3 is CASSVDGLDIQYF. DNA of the CDR3: TGTGCCAGCAGCGTAGACGGGTTGGACATTCAGTACTTC.

This clone is labeled as large. The rearrangement links TRBV5-6 to TRBJ1-2; tentatively, D is TRBD1 (6 bases). V dropped 4 bases and J dropped 6 bases, with 13 bases sitting between them. CDR1 and CDR2 from the germline V gene are SGHDT and YYEEEE. The CDR3 is 13 amino acids. CDR3 region: CASSRVGTHGYTF. In DNA form, the CDR3 reads TGTGCCAGCAGCCGGGTGGGGACACATGGCTACACCTTC.

This rearrangement joins TRBV13 to TRBJ2-7, with TRBD1 matching over 9 bases. V shed 0 bases and J 2 bases; nucleotides not matched to a gene: 17. This CDR3 contains 20 residues. Germline CDR1 PRHDT, CDR2 FYEKMQ (reference sequence). The CDR3 nucleotides are TGTGCCAGCAGCTTAGGCTTACAGGGGGCGCGTGGCGTTAATACCTACGAGCAGTACTTC. This encodes CASSLGLQGARGVNTYEQYF.

The chain combines TRBV11-2 with TRBJ2-1; 7 bases are a match to TRBD2. V trimming: 0 bases; J trimming: 2 bases; junction bases outside the gene matches: 10. This CDR3 is built from 18 residues. Germline V gene sequence: CDR1 SGHAT, CDR2 FQNNGV. CDR3 nucleotides: TGTGCCAGCAGCTTAGATCTTTTTAGGGGAGGGGCCTACAATGAGCAGTTCTTC. The encoded protein is CASSLDLFRGGAYNEQFF.

V and J are TRBV27 and TRBJ1-5, with a tentative D call TRBD1 (5 bases). The CDR3 extends over 15 amino acids. V shed 3 bases and J shed 5 bases, with 14 bases lying between them. Looked up from germline, CDR1 is MNHEY and CDR2 is SMNVEV (reference sequence). This CDR3 is CASSFQGLRDQPQHF. Here the CDR3 DNA reads TGTGCCAGCAGTTTCCAGGGTCTTCGGGATCAGCCCCAGCATTTT.

The CDR3 sequence: CASSMTGGNQPQHF. CDR3 DNA sequence: TGTGCCAGTAGTATGACAGGGGGCAATCAGCCCCAGCATTTT. This rearrangement joins TRBV19 to TRBJ1-5; 8 bases align to TRBD1. The CDR3 length is 14 residues. The V gene end was trimmed by 3 bases and the J gene end by 2 bases; junction bases not matched to a gene: 0. Germline CDR1 LNHDA, CDR2 SQIVND (reference sequence).